The 25 T cell receptor beta chains below were found in one sample sequenced in a study of blood T cells in healthy people across ages (dated by TCRdb to about 2015). Library creation used 5' RACE. Instrument on record: Illumina HiSeq 2500. A second PCR of roughly 7 to 11 cycles was performed with a sample-barcoded 5' primer and a J-beta primer mix. Using fastp at Q25 and MiXCR, TCRdb reprocessed the public reads and kept productive beta chains. CDR3 protein duplicates are merged, each entry listing the most common genes and DNA. This sample gives over 600,000 distinct CDR3 sequences in total; 40% to 45% of them show up just once. Together, the top ten hold about 30% of the sample. Sequenced: blood. The receptors were gathered from an elderly man in good health.

The chain has TRBV29-1 and TRBJ2-7; the D is unclear. V lost 6 bases and J lost 0, with 12 bases in between. There are 13 residues in the CDR3. Germline CDR1 SQVTM, CDR2 ANQGSEA. This chain's CDR3 is CSVGSWSSYEQYF. In DNA, the CDR3 is TGCAGCGTCGGTAGCTGGAGCTCCTACGAGCAGTACTTC.

The gene calls are TRBV28 and TRBJ2-3; the match to TRBD2 covers 7 bases. The CDR3 sequence is 16 residues long. Germline loops: CDR1 MDHEN, CDR2 SYDVKM. Unmatched junction bases numbered 11, after V lost 3 bases and J lost 5 bases. CDR3 amino acids: CASSLGGGIREDTQYF. The DNA of the CDR3 is TGTGCCAGCAGTTTGGGGGGAGGGATCCGCGAAGATACGCAGTATTTT.

This clonotype was counted a few times. The rearrangement joins TRBV29-1 to TRBJ2-5, with D possibly matching TRBD1 (7 bases). The DNA end is a closer match to TRBJ2-7, so the J assignment may be wrong. The CDR3 has 13 amino acids. The V gene's germline CDR1 is SQVTM and CDR2 ANQGSEA. This CDR3 is CSVDWQGGGEQYF. The CDR3 DNA sequence: TGCAGCGTTGACTGGCAGGGGGGTGGCGAGCAGTACTTC.

This clonotype was detected only a few times. CDR3 loop: CASSKDRGEYGYTF. Written as DNA, the CDR3 is TGCGCCAGCAGCAAGGACAGGGGAGAGTATGGCTACACCTTC. The chain links TRBV5-1 to TRBJ1-2, with 9 bases identical to TRBD1. CDR1 is SGHRS and CDR2 is YFSETQ in the germline V gene. This CDR3 is 14 amino acids long. Losses at the gene ends were 4 bases for V and 5 bases for J; bases not matched to a gene: 6.

The J gene is TRBJ2-3, the V gene TRBV10-3; 7 bases fit TRBD2. Germline CDR1 is ENHRY and CDR2 is SYGVKD. V was clipped by 7 bases and J by 5 bases; unmatched bases: 12. The CDR3 is made up of 15 amino acids. The CDR3 loop reads CAITERLAVRDTQYF. The DNA for the CDR3 is TGTGCCATCACCGAACGGCTAGCGGTCCGAGATACGCAGTATTTT.

The V and J genes are TRBV4-3 and TRBJ2-7; D not resolved. The CDR3 runs to 15 residues. Germline V gene lookup returns CDR1 LGHNA and CDR2 YSLEER. The V gene lost 2 bases and the J gene lost 3 bases, with 14 bases spanning the gap. CDR3 region: CASSQFRGGNYEQYF. The CDR3 nucleotides read TGCGCCAGCAGCCAATTTCGTGGCGGAAACTACGAGCAGTACTTC.

The V call is TRBV6-2 or TRBV6-3, the J call TRBJ2-5, with 7 nucleotides matching TRBD2. Germline V gives CDR1 MNHEY, CDR2 SVGEGT. The CDR3 loop spans 14 amino acids. The junction had 7 bases not matched to a gene; V was cut back by 6 bases and J by 3 bases. Here the CDR3 DNA reads TGTGCCAGCAGGAGAGCGGGGCTTAAAGAGACCCAGTACTTC. Its protein is CASRRAGLKETQYF.

This clonotype was seen repeatedly, ten times or more. This chain uses TRBV6-2 or TRBV6-3 with TRBJ2-5; 9 bases agree with TRBD1. With V trimmed by 2 bases and J by 2 bases, 9 bases remained unmatched. The germline gives CDR1 MNHEY, CDR2 SVGEGT. CDR3 size: 17 residues. The CDR3, as DNA: TGTGCCAGCAGTTACGAAACAGGGGGCGCCCCTCAAGAGACCCAGTACTTC. It specifies CASSYETGGAPQETQYF.

The chain links TRBV20-1 to TRBJ1-1; 8 bases match TRBD1. The CDR3 has 14 residues. Germline V gene lookup returns CDR1 DFQATT and CDR2 SNEGSKA (reference sequence). The DNA for the CDR3 is TGCAGGCTAGGGGATCAGGGGGCGAGCACTGAAGCTTTCTTT. It yields the protein CRLGDQGASTEAFF.

This clonotype was observed a handful of times. The genes are TRBV14 and TRBJ2-2; 7 nucleotides agree with TRBD2. This CDR3 is 15 amino acids long. Germline V lookup: CDR1 SGHDN, CDR2 FVKESK. Trimming took 6 bases from V and 4 from J; bases not matched to a gene: 8. The DNA of the CDR3 is TGTGCCAGCAGAACGGCGGGAGCCCGCACCGGGGAGCTGTTTTTT. As protein: CASRTAGARTGELFF.

Only a few counts were recorded for this clonotype. The chain combines TRBV20-1 with TRBJ1-1; D gene uncertain. Trimming removed 3 bases from V and 8 bases from J, with 10 bases in between. The germline CDR1 and CDR2 sequences are DFQATT and SNEGSKA (reference sequence). The CDR3 extends over 11 amino acids. The CDR3: CSARVDLEAFF. The CDR3, as DNA: TGCAGTGCTAGGGTAGATTTAGAAGCTTTCTTT.

The chain has TRBV12-3 or TRBV12-4 and TRBJ2-5, with 10 bases lining up with TRBD1. The length of the CDR3 is 18 residues. J was trimmed by 11 bases and V by 3 bases; bases with no gene match: 21. Here the CDR3 DNA reads TGTGCCAGCAGTTTGGGTGGGACAGGGGTTTCAAGGACGAGCCGGCAGTACTTC. Translated, it gives CASSLGGTGVSRTSRQYF.

The V and J genes are TRBV20-1 and TRBJ2-3; D is possibly TRBD1 or TRBD2 (5 bases each). The length of the CDR3 is 12 residues. Per germline, CDR1 DFQATT and CDR2 SNEGSKA (reference sequence). The CDR3 DNA follows: TGCACCACGGGACGGGGTACGGGTACGCAGTATTTT. Translating gives CTTGRGTGTQYF.

This clonotype was recorded a few times. This chain joins TRBV27 and TRBJ2-5; 11 bases map to TRBD2. J gave up 5 bases and V 7 bases, and 3 bases lay outside the gene matches. Germline assignment: CDR1 MNHEY and CDR2 SMNVEV (reference sequence). The CDR3 is made up of 13 amino acids. The CDR3 here is CASKLAGAETQYF. For the CDR3, the DNA is TGTGCCAGCAAACTAGCGGGGGCCGAGACCCAGTACTTC.

This sequence joins TRBV30 and TRBJ2-4; perhaps TRBD1 as D (6 bases). TRBJ2-7 explains the end of the DNA better; the J call may be wrong. CDR3 length: 13 amino acids. From germline, CDR1 is GTSNPN and CDR2 SVGIG (reference sequence). Written as DNA, the CDR3 is TGTGCCTGGAGAAGCACAGGGTTCAACGAGCAGTACTTC. It is translated as CAWRSTGFNEQYF.

Notes on this clonotype: This may come from a read error, since a much larger clone is one base off. The rearrangement joins TRBV4-3 to TRBJ1-2, with D maybe TRBD1 (6 bases). The CDR3 loop spans 17 amino acids. The germline CDR1 and CDR2 sequences are LGHNA and YSLEER. V was clipped by 0 bases and J by 2 bases, with 16 bases between them. CDR3 in amino acids: CASSQDTIRGGNYGYTF. The DNA of the CDR3 is TGCGCCAGCAGCCAAGACACCATCAGGGGAGGCAACTATGGCTACACCTTC.

On this clonotype: This may be a read error, as it is one base from a much larger clone. The chain recombines TRBV20-1 with TRBJ2-6; no clear D. The CDR3 has 14 residues. The germline gives CDR1 DFQATT, CDR2 SNEGSKA (reference sequence). This CDR3 reads CSADIHPGANVLTF. The CDR3 DNA reads as TGCAGCGCTGATATTCATCCTGGGGCCAACGTCCTGACTTTC.

The sample holds a few counts of this clonotype. The J gene is TRBJ2-5, the V gene TRBV5-1; D perhaps matches TRBD1 (6 bases). The CDR3 has 14 amino acids. Trimming shortened V by 2 bases and J by 5 bases, and 13 bases separated the two germline ends. From germline, CDR1 is SGHRS and CDR2 YFSETQ. In DNA, the CDR3 is TGCGCCAGCAGCTTATCTACAGGGTACGAGACCCAGTACTTC. Translation: CASSLSTGYETQYF.

This chain joins TRBV28 and TRBJ1-6; tentatively, D is TRBD1 (6 bases). The V and J ends lost 7 bases and 16 bases respectively, with 26 bases between them. This CDR3 is 15 amino acids long. CDR1 is MDHEN and CDR2 is SYDVKM in the germline V gene. CDR3 DNA: TGTGCCAGCATCGGTGTGCTACAGGGAAAGTTGCTTCTCCACTTT. This gives the protein CASIGVLQGKLLLHF.

The V and J genes are TRBV9 and TRBJ2-5; TRBD2 agrees at 9 bases. Germline CDR1 and CDR2: SGDLS and YYNGEE. V was pared by 5 bases and J by 1 base, with 9 bases of the junction left unmatched. The CDR3 sequence is 16 residues long. CDR3 in DNA: TGTGCCAGCAGACCAAGCGATAGCGGGGGCCAAGAGACCCAGTACTTC. It codes for CASRPSDSGGQETQYF.

The chain has TRBV7-9 and TRBJ1-1; no firm D call. This CDR3 has 13 amino acids. Germline CDR1 is SEHNR and CDR2 is FQNEAQ (reference sequence). V gave up 10 bases and J gave up 1 base, with 13 bases separating them. CDR3 loop: CAIVVAPNTEAFF. Written as DNA, the CDR3 is TGTGCCATCGTTGTGGCCCCGAACACTGAAGCTTTCTTT. Complete variable domain (other parts from reference TRBV7-9 and TRBJ1-1): DTGVSQNPRHKITKRGQNVTFRCDPISEHNRLYWYRQTLGQGPEFLTYFQNEAQLEKSRLLSDRFSAERPKGSFSTLEIQRTEQGDSAMYLCAIVVAPNTEAFFGQGTRLTVV.

The rearrangement uses TRBV7-2 and TRBJ2-5; 7 bases match TRBD2. Germline V lookup: CDR1 SGHTA, CDR2 FQGNSA. J gave up 2 bases and V 5 bases, and 11 bases lay outside the gene matches. CDR3 length: 16 residues. Here the CDR3 DNA reads TGTGCCAGCAGCGCGGCCGGGACTACCCTTCAAGAGACCCAGTACTTC. This codes for CASSAAGTTLQETQYF.

This chain uses TRBV7-2 with TRBJ2-7; D not certain. Trimming took 3 bases from V and 0 from J, leaving 9 bases between them. CDR3 length: 14 amino acids. Germline lookup yields CDR1 SGHTA and CDR2 FQGNSA. CDR3 coding DNA: TGTGCCAGCAGCTTTAGCAGCGCCTCCTACGAGCAGTACTTC. It is translated as CASSFSSASYEQYF.

This clonotype has more than one count but fewer than ten. The chain carries TRBV4-3 and TRBJ2-7; D is ambiguous. This CDR3 is built from 15 residues. Germline CDR1 reads LGHNA; CDR2 reads YSLEER. With 3 bases removed from V and 4 bases from J, the gap between germline ends came to 16 bases. The CDR3 DNA reads as TGCGCCAGCAGCCACGAGCTGGGCGGTGTTTACGAGCAGTACTTC. It is translated as CASSHELGGVYEQYF.

The genes are TRBV7-2 and TRBJ2-1, with D possibly being TRBD2 (5 bases). The CDR3 spans 17 residues. Germline V gene lookup returns CDR1 SGHTA and CDR2 FQGNSA. Trimming took 3 bases from V and 1 from J, leaving 16 bases between them. CDR3 coding DNA: TGTGCCAGCAGCTTGAGCGTCCGGAGGAATTCCTACAATGAGCAGTTCTTC. Residues: CASSLSVRRNSYNEQFF. The variable domain in full, with the rest retrieved from reference TRBV7-2 and TRBJ2-1, is GAGVSQSPSNKVTEKGKDVELRCDPISGHTALYWYRQSLGQGLEFLIYFQGNSAPDKSGLPSDRFSAERTGGSVSTLTIQRTQQEDSAVYLCASSLSVRRNSYNEQFFGPGTRLTVL.